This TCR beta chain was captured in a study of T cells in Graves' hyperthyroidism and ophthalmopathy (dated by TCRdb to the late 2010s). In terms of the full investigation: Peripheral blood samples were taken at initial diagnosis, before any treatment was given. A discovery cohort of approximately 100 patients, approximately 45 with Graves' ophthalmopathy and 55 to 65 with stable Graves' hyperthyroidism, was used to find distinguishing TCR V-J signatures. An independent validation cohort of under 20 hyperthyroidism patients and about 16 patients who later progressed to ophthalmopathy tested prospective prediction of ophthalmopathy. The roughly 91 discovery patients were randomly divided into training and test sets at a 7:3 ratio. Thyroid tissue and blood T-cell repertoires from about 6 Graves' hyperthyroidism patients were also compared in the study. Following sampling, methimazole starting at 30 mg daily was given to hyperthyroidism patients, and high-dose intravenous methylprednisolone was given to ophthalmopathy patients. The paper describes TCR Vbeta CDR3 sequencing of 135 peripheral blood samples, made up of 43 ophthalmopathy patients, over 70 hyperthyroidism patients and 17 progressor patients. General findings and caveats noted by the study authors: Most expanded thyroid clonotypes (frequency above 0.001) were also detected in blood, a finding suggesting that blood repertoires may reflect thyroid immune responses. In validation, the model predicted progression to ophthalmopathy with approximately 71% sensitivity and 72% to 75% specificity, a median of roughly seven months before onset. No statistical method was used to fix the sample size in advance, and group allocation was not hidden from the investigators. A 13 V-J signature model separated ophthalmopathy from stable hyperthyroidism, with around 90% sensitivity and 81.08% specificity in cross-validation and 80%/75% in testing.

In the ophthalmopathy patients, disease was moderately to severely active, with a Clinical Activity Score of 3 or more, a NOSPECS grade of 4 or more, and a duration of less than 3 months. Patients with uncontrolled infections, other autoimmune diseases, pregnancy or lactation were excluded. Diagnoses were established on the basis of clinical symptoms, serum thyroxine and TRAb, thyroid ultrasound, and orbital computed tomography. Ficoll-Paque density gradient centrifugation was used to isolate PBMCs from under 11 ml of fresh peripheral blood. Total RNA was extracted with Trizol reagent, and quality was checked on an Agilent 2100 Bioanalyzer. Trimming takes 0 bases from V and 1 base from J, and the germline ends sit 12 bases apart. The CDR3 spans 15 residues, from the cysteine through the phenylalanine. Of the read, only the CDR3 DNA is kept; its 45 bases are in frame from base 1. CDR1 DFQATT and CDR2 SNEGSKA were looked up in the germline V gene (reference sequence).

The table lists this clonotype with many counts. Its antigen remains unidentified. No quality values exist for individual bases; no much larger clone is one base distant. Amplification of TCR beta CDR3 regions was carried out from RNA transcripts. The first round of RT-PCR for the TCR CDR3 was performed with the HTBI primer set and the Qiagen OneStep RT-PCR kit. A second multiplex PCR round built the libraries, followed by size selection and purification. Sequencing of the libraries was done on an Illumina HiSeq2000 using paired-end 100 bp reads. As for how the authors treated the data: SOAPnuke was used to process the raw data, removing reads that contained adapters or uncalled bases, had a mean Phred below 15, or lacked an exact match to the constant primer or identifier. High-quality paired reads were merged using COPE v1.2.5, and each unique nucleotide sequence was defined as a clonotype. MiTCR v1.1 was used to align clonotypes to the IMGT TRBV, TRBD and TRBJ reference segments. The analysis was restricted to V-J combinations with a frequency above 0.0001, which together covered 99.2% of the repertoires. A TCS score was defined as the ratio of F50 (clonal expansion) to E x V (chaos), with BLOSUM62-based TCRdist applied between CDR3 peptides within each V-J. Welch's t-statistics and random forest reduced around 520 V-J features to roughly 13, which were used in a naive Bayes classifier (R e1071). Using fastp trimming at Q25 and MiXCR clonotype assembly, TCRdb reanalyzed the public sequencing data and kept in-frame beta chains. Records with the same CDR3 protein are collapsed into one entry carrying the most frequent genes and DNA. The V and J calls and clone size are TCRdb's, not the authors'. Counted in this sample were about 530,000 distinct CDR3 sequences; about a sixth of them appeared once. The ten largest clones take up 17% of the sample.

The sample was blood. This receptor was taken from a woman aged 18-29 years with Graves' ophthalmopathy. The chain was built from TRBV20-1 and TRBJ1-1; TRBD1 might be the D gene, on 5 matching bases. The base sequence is TGCAGTGCTAGAGATCCGAGACAGCCGAACACTGAAGCTTTCTTT. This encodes CSARDPRQPNTEAFF.